Below, 22 T cell receptor beta chains from the same sample are listed, as sequenced in a study of blood T cell repertoires in COVID-19. Sequencing used immunoSEQ multiplex PCR; TCRdb keeps in-frame clones, though not all of them. The sample holds over 450,000 clones, nearly 90% seen once. Sequenced: peripheral blood. All receptors come from a man aged 18 to 29 with COVID-19, enrolled during active disease.

The J gene is TRBJ2-7, the V gene TRBV5-5, with 7 bases lining up with TRBD2. CDR3 length: 14 residues. The V segment lost 3 bases and the J segment 2 bases; nucleotides outside the gene matches: 5. CDR1 and CDR2 from the germline V gene are SGHKS and YYEKEE (reference sequence). The CDR3 DNA reads TGTGCCAGCAGCTGGACCGGGACTACCTACGAGCAGTACTTC. It specifies CASSWTGTTYEQYF.

CDR3 DNA sequence: TGTGCCAGTAGTATAGGGACAGCTAATCAGCCCCAGCATTTT. This translates into CASSIGTANQPQHF. The J gene is TRBJ1-5, the V gene TRBV19; TRBD1 is a possible D gene (6 bases). CDR3 length: 14 amino acids. CDR1 is LNHDA, CDR2 SQIVND, per germline (reference sequence). V lost 1 base to trimming and J lost 4 bases, with 8 bases between them.

V and J are TRBV11-3 and TRBJ2-2; D is possibly TRBD2 (5 bases). The CDR3 contains 17 residues. Germline CDR1 and CDR2: SGHNT and YENEEA. Trimming took 3 bases from V and 2 from J, leaving 16 bases between them. This chain's CDR3 is CASSLRSDTSNTGELFF. The CDR3 DNA follows: TGTGCCAGCAGCTTGAGGTCCGATACTAGTAACACCGGGGAGCTGTTTTTT.

The genes are TRBV18 and TRBJ2-7; D uncertain. V was clipped by 2 bases and J by 2 bases, with 7 bases between them. Germline assignment: CDR1 KGHSH and CDR2 LQKENI. The CDR3 loop spans 13 amino acids. The CDR3 nucleotides are TGTGCCAGCTCACCAAGCAGGACCTACGAGCAGTACTTC. It is translated as CASSPSRTYEQYF. Variable domain in full (rest from reference TRBV18 and TRBJ2-7): NAGVMQNPRHLVRRRGQEARLRCSPMKGHSHVYWYRQLPEEGLKFMVYLQKENIIDESGMPKERFSAEFPKEGPSILRIQQVVRGDSAAYFCASSPSRTYEQYFGPGTRLTVT.

The chain employs TRBV5-1 and TRBJ2-1; 13 bases are a match to TRBD2. The V gene's germline CDR1 is SGHRS and CDR2 YFSETQ. Trimming at V came to 4 bases and at J to 0 bases, leaving 7 bases not matched to a gene. The CDR3 runs 18 residues. The CDR3 bases are TGCGCCAGCAGCGTGACTAGCGGGAGGCCCGGCTCCTACAATGAGCAGTTCTTC. It yields the protein CASSVTSGRPGSYNEQFF.

In DNA, the CDR3 is TGTGCCAGCAGCCAAGATATGGCGGCGGGCCCCGCGGGGGAGCTGTTTTTT. This encodes CASSQDMAAGPAGELFF. The chain carries TRBV4-2 and TRBJ2-2, with D possibly matching TRBD2 (5 bases). Germline V lookup: CDR1 LGHNA, CDR2 YNFKEQ. The CDR3 spans 17 residues. V was clipped by 0 bases and J by 8 bases, with 19 bases between them.

The J gene is TRBJ2-1, the V gene TRBV10-3; no clear D gene. V lost 0 bases and J lost 8, with 14 bases in between. Looked up from germline, CDR1 is ENHRY and CDR2 is SYGVKD. The CDR3 has 15 residues. CDR3 nucleotide sequence: TGTGCCATCAGTGAGTCCGGAGTAGCAATCCATGAGCAGTTCTTC. It specifies CAISESGVAIHEQFF.

The chain joins TRBV29-1 to TRBJ2-5; D is unclear. Trimming removed 7 bases at V and 5 bases at J, with 11 bases between. The germline V gene has CDR1 SQVTM and CDR2 ANQGSEA. The CDR3 is made up of 11 amino acids. The CDR3 DNA reads TGCAGCGCCGCGCATTGGGAGACCCAGTACTTC. It is translated as CSAAHWETQYF. Supplemented by reference TRBV29-1 and TRBJ2-5, the full variable domain reads SAVISQKPSRDICQRGTSLTIQCQVDSQVTMMFWYRQQPGQSLTLIATANQGSEATYESGFVIDKFPISRPNLTFSTLTVSNMSPEDSSIYLCSAAHWETQYFGPGTRLLVL.

V gene TRBV21-1 combines with J gene TRBJ2-1; the table calls TRBD1, which could not be checked here. TRBV21-1 is annotated as a pseudogene. The CDR3 loop spans 17 amino acids. The CDR3 DNA follows: TGTGCCAGCAGCACGAGGGGGCTCTCCACTATTAACAATGAGCAGTTCTTC. It translates to CASSTRGLSTINNEQFF.

The gene calls are TRBV5-4 and TRBJ2-3; 8 bases align to TRBD2. The CDR3 has 14 residues. V shed 0 bases, J shed 5 bases, and the junction held 2 bases outside the gene matches. The V gene's germline CDR1 is SGHNT and CDR2 YYREEE (reference sequence). The CDR3 here is CASSLEGLEDTQYF. The CDR3 coding sequence is TGTGCCAGCAGCTTGGAGGGACTAGAAGATACGCAGTATTTT.

The chain recombines TRBV5-1 with TRBJ1-4; the match to TRBD1 covers 7 bases. With 4 bases clipped from V and 7 bases from J, the junction kept 10 bases outside the gene matches. The CDR3 is 15 amino acids. The germline V gene has CDR1 SGHRS and CDR2 YFSETQ. The CDR3 DNA follows: TGCGCCAGCAGCGTACAGGGGAGCGGCGGTGAAAAACTGTTTTTT. Protein product: CASSVQGSGGEKLFF.

V usage is TRBV27 and J usage is TRBJ2-2; tentatively, D is TRBD2 (6 bases). V was pared by 5 bases and J by 6 bases, with 19 bases between. The V gene's germline CDR1 is MNHEY and CDR2 SMNVEV (reference sequence). The CDR3 runs to 16 residues. CDR3 amino acids: CASSARLGGGSGELFF. For the CDR3, the DNA is TGTGCCAGCAGTGCCCGACTAGGAGGCGGTTCCGGGGAGCTGTTTTTT.

This clone was seen once. This sequence joins TRBV19 and TRBJ2-3; TRBD2 might be the D (5 bases). The CDR3 has 16 residues. Germline CDR1 is LNHDA and CDR2 is SQIVND (reference sequence). V was cut by 3 bases and J by 6 bases, with 19 bases left in between. The CDR3: CASSISSTEERDTQYF. DNA of the CDR3: TGTGCCAGTAGTATTTCATCGACGGAGGAAAGGGATACGCAGTATTTT.

The J gene is TRBJ2-1, the V gene TRBV4-1; 9 bases are a match to TRBD2. Trimming removed 0 bases from V and 12 bases from J; junction bases left unmatched: 3. Germline V gives CDR1 MGHRA, CDR2 YSYEKL. The CDR3 sequence is 13 residues long. CDR3 nucleotide sequence: TGCGCCAGCAGCCAAGATCGGGGACTAGCGCAGTTCTTC. Its translation is CASSQDRGLAQFF.

The chain couples TRBV19 to TRBJ2-5; a weak D match, TRBD2 (5 bases). The CDR3 is made up of 14 amino acids. Trimming left V 5 bases short and J 5 bases short, with 15 bases between. The germline CDR1 and CDR2 sequences are LNHDA and SQIVND (reference sequence). CDR3 nucleotides: TGTGCCAGTAGTCTGTCCGTAGCGCCGGAGACCCAGTACTTC. This gives the protein CASSLSVAPETQYF.

In this sample, this clone turned up a few times. The chain joins TRBV7-9 to TRBJ2-3, with 8 positions matching TRBD2. The V gene's germline CDR1 is SEHNR and CDR2 FQNEAQ (reference sequence). This CDR3 contains 15 residues. V trimming: 1 base; J trimming: 1 base; junction bases outside the gene matches: 1. The chain's CDR3 is CASSLVAGRTDTQYF. CDR3 coding DNA: TGTGCCAGCAGCTTAGTAGCGGGGCGCACAGATACGCAGTATTTT.

This rearrangement joins TRBV29-1 to TRBJ1-1, with D uncertain. With 4 bases removed from V and 5 bases from J, the gap between germline ends came to 8 bases. The germline CDR1 and CDR2 sequences are SQVTM and ANQGSEA. This CDR3 comprises 11 residues. The CDR3 sequence is CSVVVETEAFF. Here the CDR3 DNA reads TGCAGCGTTGTCGTGGAGACTGAAGCTTTCTTT.

V is TRBV2 and J is TRBJ2-7; tentative D call: TRBD2 (5 bases). This CDR3 is 12 amino acids long. The ends were cut back, 6 bases at V and 4 bases at J, with 10 bases in the middle. Germline V gene data show CDR1 as SNHLY and CDR2 as FYNNEI. The CDR3 loop is CASRTSAYEQYF. Here the CDR3 DNA reads TGTGCCAGCAGAACTAGTGCGTACGAGCAGTACTTC.

This CDR3 is CASSQGLASYNEQFF. DNA for the CDR3: TGTGCCAGCTCACAAGGACTAGCCTCCTACAATGAGCAGTTCTTC. The rearrangement uses TRBV18 and TRBJ2-1; 8 nucleotides line up with TRBD2. The CDR3 sequence is 15 residues long. The V gene's germline CDR1 is KGHSH and CDR2 LQKENI. Trimming cost V 4 bases and J 0 bases; bases outside gene matches: 2.

V gene TRBV14 combines with J gene TRBJ2-1, with 14 bases identical to TRBD2. Germline V gene sequence: CDR1 SGHDN, CDR2 FVKESK. V gave up 3 bases and J gave up 4 bases; unmatched junction bases: 2. The CDR3 extends over 16 amino acids. The CDR3 DNA sequence: TGTGCCAGCAGCCATGGGACTAGCGGGGGATACAATGAGCAGTTCTTC. This encodes CASSHGTSGGYNEQFF.

This clone came up a few times. J is TRBJ1-1 and V is TRBV5-6, with 7 nucleotides matching TRBD1. The CDR3 covers 15 residues. V lost 0 bases, J lost 2 bases, and 4 bases stayed unmatched. Germline V gene lookup returns CDR1 SGHDT and CDR2 YYEEEE. The CDR3 here is CASSLGGGPNTEAFF. In DNA form, the CDR3 reads TGTGCCAGCAGCTTGGGAGGGGGCCCCAACACTGAAGCTTTCTTT.

This clone has just one count. This chain links TRBV2 with TRBJ2-1; perhaps TRBD1 as D (5 bases). Trimming shortened V by 1 base and J by 7 bases, and 11 bases separated the two germline ends. The CDR3 is made up of 14 amino acids. Germline lookup yields CDR1 SNHLY and CDR2 FYNNEI. The CDR3 loop reads CASSEEQVKNEQFF. The CDR3 DNA is TGTGCCAGCAGTGAAGAACAGGTAAAAAATGAGCAGTTCTTC.